This record looks at one T cell receptor (beta chain) sequence and its context. Libraries were prepared by immunoSEQ multiplex PCR; TCRdb keeps only in-frame clonotypes and omits some of them. The sample carries under 250,000 clones, 86% recorded once. The data were obtained in a study of blood T cell repertoires in COVID-19. Study-level information: Acute and convalescent COVID-19 specimens originated in the United States, Italy and Spain. T cells, B-cell-depleted T cells, or PBMCs provided the cDNA or gDNA that served as material.

Unmatched junction bases numbered 7, after V lost 6 bases and J lost 6 bases. The CDR3 runs 14 residues. CDR1 and CDR2 (germline): MNHEY, SVGAGI. The receptor was isolated from an elderly man with acute or convalescent COVID-19. Sequences were obtained from peripheral blood. V and J are TRBV6-5 and TRBJ2-2; the match to TRBD1 covers 7 bases. The CDR3 DNA reads as TGTGCCAGCAGGTCGACAGGGTCCGCCGGGGAGCTGTTTTTT. This encodes CASRSTGSAGELFF.